This TCR beta chain was captured by sequencing in a study of blood T cell repertoires in COVID-19. This CDR3 spans 16 amino acids. Trimming shortened V by 0 bases and J by 4 bases, and 13 bases separated the two germline ends. Germline V lookup: CDR1 LGHDT, CDR2 YNNKEL (reference sequence). TCRdb's copy holds only in-frame clones and misses some; the assay was immunoSEQ multiplex PCR. The table includes about 130,000 clones, roughly 88% detected once. The V and J genes are TRBV3-1 (or the pseudogene TRBV3-2) and TRBJ1-5; D not certain. The sequenced sample was peripheral blood. This clonotype was sampled from a woman of 80 years or more with acute or convalescent COVID-19. This chain's CDR3 is CASSQDCLERNQPQHF. The CDR3 DNA sequence: TGTGCCAGCAGCCAAGATTGCTTGGAGAGAAATCAGCCCCAGCATTTT.